A single sample gave rise to the 12 T cell receptor beta chains below, sequenced in a study of blood T cell repertoires in COVID-19. Generated by immunoSEQ multiplex PCR, the TCRdb table keeps only in-frame clones and is missing some. The sample lists about 130,000 clones; approximately 85% were seen once. What was sequenced was peripheral blood. Receptor source: a human donor in a cohort sampled during active COVID-19.

This chain links TRBV18 with TRBJ1-1, with D tentatively TRBD1 (6 bases). Trimming removed 3 bases from V and 6 bases from J, with 14 bases in between. Germline V CDR1 and CDR2: KGHSH, LQKENI. The CDR3 has 14 amino acids. The CDR3 sequence: CASSPDRTYAEAFF. In nucleotides, the CDR3 is TGTGCCAGCTCACCCGACAGGACCTACGCTGAAGCTTTCTTT.

This clone appeared a single time. The chain couples TRBV5-6 to TRBJ2-5, with TRBD2 as a possible D gene (5 bases). Germline V gene data show CDR1 as SGHDT and CDR2 as YYEEEE. V was cut by 4 bases and J by 5 bases, with 15 bases left in between. The CDR3 is made up of 14 amino acids. In nucleotides, the CDR3 is TGTGCCAGCAGCGGTAATCAGCGCGGGGAGACCCAGTACTTC. Translated: CASSGNQRGETQYF. The complete variable domain, with remaining parts taken from reference TRBV5-6 and TRBJ2-5, reads DAGVTQSPTHLIKTRGQQVTLRCSPKSGHDTVSWYQQALGQGPQFIFQYYEEEERQRGNFPDRFSGHQFPNYSSELNVNALLLGDSALYLCASSGNQRGETQYFGPGTRLLVL.

The chain is built from TRBV30 and TRBJ1-1; D gene ambiguous. Trimming cost V 4 bases and J 5 bases, with 14 bases left between them. The CDR3 has 13 amino acids. Germline values: CDR1 GTSNPN, CDR2 SVGIG (reference sequence). CDR3 bases: TGTGCCTGGAAGAGCGGGCCGCGAACTGAAGCTTTCTTT. This codes for CAWKSGPRTEAFF.

The V gene is TRBV6-6, the J gene TRBJ1-1; a possible D gene is TRBD1 (6 bases). This CDR3 region has 15 residues. Trimming removed 5 bases from V and 1 base from J, with 14 bases in between. Germline loops: CDR1 MNHNY, CDR2 SVGAGI (reference sequence). The CDR3 region is CASSVQGRGNTEAFF. As DNA, the CDR3 is TGTGCCAGCAGTGTACAGGGAAGAGGGAACACTGAAGCTTTCTTT.

This clone was picked up a small number of times. V gene TRBV6-1 combines with J gene TRBJ1-3; D is unclear. The ends were cut back, 3 bases at V and 2 bases at J, with 17 bases in the middle. Germline loops: CDR1 MNHNS, CDR2 SASEGT. The CDR3 consists of 17 residues. The CDR3 here is CASSDKGRSRAGNTIYF. The DNA of the CDR3 is TGTGCCAGCAGTGATAAGGGCAGATCGAGGGCTGGAAACACCATATATTTT.

V usage is TRBV21-1 and J usage is TRBJ2-1; the D call in the table, TRBD2, was not verified against the DNA. TRBV21-1 is designated a pseudogene. This CDR3 region has 24 residues. The CDR3 loop is CASHRGAGVEAAVLYNPFYNEQFF. The CDR3 DNA is TGTGCCAGCCATCGGGGGGCAGGTGTTGAGGCAGCGGTACTCTACAACCCCTTTTACAATGAGCAGTTCTTC.

This chain links TRBV4-1 with TRBJ2-1, with 7 bases lining up with TRBD2. Looked up from germline, CDR1 is MGHRA and CDR2 is YSYEKL. The V gene end was trimmed by 8 bases and the J gene end by 0 bases; junction bases not matched to a gene: 10. The length of the CDR3 is 16 residues. CDR3 DNA sequence: TGCGCCAGCTCGGGGATGCGGGGGAGCTCCTACAATGAGCAGTTCTTC. The encoded protein is CASSGMRGSSYNEQFF.

This clone occurred a few times. The CDR3 reads CASSFSGTGEAFF. The DNA for the CDR3 is TGTGCCAGCAGCTTTAGTGGGACAGGTGAAGCTTTCTTT. The chain has TRBV11-3 and TRBJ1-1, with 8 bases identical to TRBD1. Trimming took 3 bases from V and 7 from J; bases not matched to a gene: 4. The CDR3 runs to 13 residues. Germline loops: CDR1 SGHNT, CDR2 YENEEA.

The chain links TRBV5-1 to TRBJ2-3; TRBD2 matches at 10 bases. V lost 4 bases and J lost 6; bases outside the gene matches: 14. The CDR3 has 17 amino acids. Germline CDR1 reads SGHRS; CDR2 reads YFSETQ. CDR3 protein: CASSPTKGTSVSDTQYF. CDR3 sequence (DNA): TGCGCCAGCAGCCCTACGAAAGGGACTAGCGTTTCGGATACGCAGTATTTT.

The CDR3 protein is CASSYSPGGTGELFF. The CDR3 region has the DNA TGTGCCAGCAGTTACTCGCCAGGGGGCACCGGGGAGCTGTTTTTT. The gene calls are TRBV6-5 and TRBJ2-2; 7 bases map to TRBD1. CDR3 length equals 15 residues. J lost 4 bases, V lost 0 bases, and 2 bases had no gene match. CDR1 MNHEY and CDR2 SVGAGI come from the germline V gene.

The V call is TRBV30, the J call TRBJ2-7; 7 bases are a match to TRBD2. The V gene end was trimmed by 0 bases and the J gene end by 3 bases; junction bases not matched to a gene: 5. Germline V lookup: CDR1 GTSNPN, CDR2 SVGIG (reference sequence). The CDR3 contains 14 residues. DNA for the CDR3: TGTGCCTGGAGTGTGGGGGGGACCAACTACGAGCAGTACTTC. It codes for CAWSVGGTNYEQYF.

The chain couples TRBV19 to TRBJ2-3, with D uncertain. V lost 5 bases and J lost 0, with 6 bases in between. The CDR3 length is 13 residues. CDR1 and CDR2 (germline): LNHDA, SQIVND (reference sequence). The CDR3 loop is CASSRASTDTQYF. As DNA, the CDR3 is TGTGCCAGTAGTCGTGCGAGCACAGATACGCAGTATTTT.